Here is one T cell receptor (beta chain) with its context. The data stem from a study of blood T cell repertoires in COVID-19. Looking at the study overall: Sample material is recorded as cDNA or gDNA derived from T cells, B-cell-depleted T cells, or PBMCs.

Seattle enrolled patients during active infection and tracked them longitudinally. This CDR3 has 16 residues. Germline V gene data show CDR1 as SGHRS and CDR2 as YFSETQ. The J segment lost 4 bases and the V segment lost 2 bases, leaving 6 bases of the junction unmatched. Clones were read by immunoSEQ multiplex PCR, and TCRdb kept only the in-frame ones, dropping some. The data hold about 180,000 clones, with roughly 84% observed a single time. This sequence was found in a middle-aged woman with COVID-19, enrolled during active disease. Sequenced input: peripheral blood. The J gene is TRBJ2-2, the V gene TRBV5-1, with 9 bases lining up with TRBD1. The CDR3 nucleotides read TGCGCCAGCAGCTTCTACAGGGGGCGCGGCACCGGGGAGCTGTTTTTT. Amino acid sequence: CASSFYRGRGTGELFF. The full variable domain, its missing parts supplied by reference TRBV5-1 and TRBJ2-2, is KAGVTQTPRYLIKTRGQQVTLSCSPISGHRSVSWYQQTPGQGLQFLFEYFSETQRNKGNFPGRFSGRQFSNSRSEMNVSTLELGDSALYLCASSFYRGRGTGELFFGEGSRLTVL.